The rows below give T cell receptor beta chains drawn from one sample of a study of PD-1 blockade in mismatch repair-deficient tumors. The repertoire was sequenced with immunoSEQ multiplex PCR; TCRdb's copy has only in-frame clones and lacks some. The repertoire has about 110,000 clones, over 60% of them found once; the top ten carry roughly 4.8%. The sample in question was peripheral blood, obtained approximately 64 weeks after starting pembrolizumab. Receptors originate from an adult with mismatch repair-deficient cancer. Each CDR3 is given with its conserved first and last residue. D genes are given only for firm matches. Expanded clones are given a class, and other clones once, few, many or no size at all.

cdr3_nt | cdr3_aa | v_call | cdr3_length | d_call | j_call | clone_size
TGCAGTGCTAAAAGGGGGGACGGCTACACCTTC | CSAKRGDGYTF | TRBV20-1 | 11 | - | TRBJ1-2 | -
TGTGCCAGCAGCTTGGCCGGGGGGACCCAGTACTTC | CASSLAGGTQYF | TRBV5-8 | 12 | - | TRBJ2-5 | -
TGTGCCAGCTCACCGAACTACCAAGCAGATACGCAGTATTTT | CASSPNYQADTQYF | TRBV18 | 14 | - | TRBJ2-3 | -
TGTGCCAGCAGCTCTCTAAGAGGGTTTGGCGAGCAGTACTTC | CASSSLRGFGEQYF | TRBV11-2 | 14 | - | TRBJ2-7 | -
TGTGCCGGGTGGGACTCAGGGGGGATCTATGGCTACACCTTC | CAGWDSGGIYGYTF | TRBV6-1 | 14 | TRBD1 | TRBJ1-2 | once
TGCGCCAGCAGCGGAGAAGGGGACCGATACGAGCAGTACTTC | CASSGEGDRYEQYF | TRBV5-1 | 14 | - | TRBJ2-7 | -
TGCAGCGTTGAAGATAATTACGAGCAGTACTTC | CSVEDNYEQYF | TRBV29-1 | 11 | - | TRBJ2-7 | -
TGTGCCAGTAGTATAGTCGACAGGGGGCGCGGTCAGCCCCAGCATTTT | CASSIVDRGRGQPQHF | TRBV19 | 16 | TRBD1 | TRBJ1-5 | -
TGTGCCAGCAGCTTAAAGCCGACAGGGGTAAGCAATCAGCCCCAGCATTTT | CASSLKPTGVSNQPQHF | TRBV7-8 | 17 | TRBD1 | TRBJ1-5 | once
TGTGCCAGCAGTACCCGACAGGGGGGCAACTATGGCTACACCTTC | CASSTRQGGNYGYTF | TRBV27 | 15 | TRBD1 | TRBJ1-2 | -
TGTGCCAGCAGCGTAGGGACAAAGAACTATGGCTACACCTTC | CASSVGTKNYGYTF | TRBV9 | 14 | - | TRBJ1-2 | -
TGTGCCAGCAGTTACTCGGGACAGGGGGTCTCCTACGAGCAGTACTTC | CASSYSGQGVSYEQYF | TRBV6-5 | 16 | TRBD1 | TRBJ2-7 | -
TGTGCCAGCAGTCGACAGGGACAGGGGTATGAAAAACTGTTTTTT | CASSRQGQGYEKLFF | TRBV11-2 | 15 | TRBD1 | TRBJ1-4 | -
TGTGCCAGCAGTGAGGCCCTTCCCCACAGGGGCACAAGTCGAAGTCAGCCCCAGCATTTT | CASSEALPHRGTSRSQPQHF | TRBV6-1 | 20 | TRBD1 | TRBJ1-5 | once
TGTGCCAGCAGCCCAGGACTAGCCTGGGATACGCAGTATTTT | CASSPGLAWDTQYF | TRBV7-2 | 14 | TRBD2 | TRBJ2-3 | -
TGCGCCAGCAGTCTGGAGGGAAGCAATCAGCCCCAGCATTTT | CASSLEGSNQPQHF | TRBV5-1 | 14 | - | TRBJ1-5 | few
TGTGCCAGCAGCTTAGAACCGCGCCTAGCGGAGCCCTACGAGCAGTACTTC | CASSLEPRLAEPYEQYF | TRBV11-3 | 17 | TRBD2 | TRBJ2-7 | -
TGTGCCAGCAGCGCCGGACAGCTCTTCTATGGCTACACCTTC | CASSAGQLFYGYTF | TRBV5-1 | 14 | - | TRBJ1-2 | -
TGCAGCGTGGTGTCTCTGGGGCCCACAGATACGCAGTATTTT | CSVVSLGPTDTQYF | TRBV29-1 | 14 | - | TRBJ2-3 | -
TGTGCCAGCAGTGAACCCCCACAGGACTATGGCTACACCTTC | CASSEPPQDYGYTF | TRBV2 | 14 | - | TRBJ1-2 | -
TGCGCCAGCAGCCCCGCTCTAGGGGCTTTGAACACTGAAGCTTTCTTT | CASSPALGALNTEAFF | TRBV5-1 | 16 | - | TRBJ1-1 | -
TGCGCCAGCAGCTTCGGGACTAGCGGCCCCTACAATGAGCAGTTCTTC | CASSFGTSGPYNEQFF | TRBV5-1 | 16 | TRBD2 | TRBJ2-1 | once